The 23 T cell receptor beta chains reported below all come from one sample, sequenced in a study of blood T cell repertoires in COVID-19. The method was immunoSEQ multiplex PCR; TCRdb's version includes in-frame clones alone and lacks a portion of them. Of around 140,000 clones listed, about nine tenths are singletons. Sequenced sample: peripheral blood. These receptors originate from a man aged 50 to 60 with active COVID-19.

V and J are TRBV19 and TRBJ1-6, with D tentatively TRBD1 (5 bases). Trimming removed 4 bases at V and 15 bases at J, with 16 bases between. Germline CDR1 reads LNHDA; CDR2 reads SQIVND (reference sequence). The CDR3 sequence is 13 residues long. The CDR3 loop is CASSNLPAGDLHF. Here the CDR3 DNA reads TGTGCCAGTAGTAACTTACCAGCGGGGGACCTCCACTTT.

This clone was seen just once. The CDR3 DNA sequence: TGTGCCAGCAGCGAGGGACAGGGGTACCAAGAGACCCAGTACTTC. Its protein product is CASSEGQGYQETQYF. The rearrangement links TRBV7-2 to TRBJ2-5, with 10 bases that match TRBD1. Trimming at V came to 5 bases and at J to 0 bases, leaving 3 bases not matched to a gene. The CDR3 totals 15 residues. CDR1 and CDR2 from the germline V gene are SGHTA and FQGNSA.

This chain connects TRBV2 to TRBJ1-1, with unresolved D. Germline values: CDR1 SNHLY, CDR2 FYNNEI. V was cut by 6 bases and J by 2 bases, with 4 bases left in between. The CDR3 is 11 residues long. Here the CDR3 reads CASRLNTEAFF. CDR3 nucleotide sequence: TGTGCCAGCAGGCTAAACACTGAAGCTTTCTTT.

This clone has more than one count but fewer than ten. The chain links TRBV2 to TRBJ1-1; D uncertain. This CDR3 comprises 13 residues. Trimming removed 4 bases at V and 0 bases at J, with 6 bases between. The germline V gene has CDR1 SNHLY and CDR2 FYNNEI. The CDR3 DNA reads TGTGCCAGCAGTGCGGAGGTGAACACTGAAGCTTTCTTT. It is translated as CASSAEVNTEAFF.

The genes are TRBV29-1 and TRBJ1-6; D is possibly TRBD1 (6 bases). The CDR3 is made up of 14 amino acids. Germline CDR1 and CDR2: SQVTM and ANQGSEA. The V end was cut by 4 bases, the J end by 11 bases, with 18 bases between. CDR3 coding DNA: TGCAGCGTTGGAGAGCTTGGGGGCAGGACACCCCTCCACTTT. Translated, it gives CSVGELGGRTPLHF.

The rearrangement joins TRBV7-2 to TRBJ1-2; the match to TRBD1 covers 9 bases. With 2 bases clipped from V and 7 bases from J, the junction kept 8 bases outside the gene matches. Germline CDR1 reads SGHTA; CDR2 reads FQGNSA. This CDR3 is 15 amino acids long. Written as DNA, the CDR3 is TGTGCCAGCAGCTTAACCCGGACAGGGGTAGGTGGCTACACCTTC. This encodes CASSLTRTGVGGYTF.

The rearrangement joins TRBV4-2 to TRBJ1-1; D unclear. CDR3 length: 15 residues. Germline-derived CDR1 and CDR2 are LGHNA and YNFKEQ. V was clipped by 1 base and J by 2 bases, with 11 bases between them. The chain's CDR3 is CASSQVFAKNTEAFF. The CDR3 region has the DNA TGTGCCAGCAGCCAAGTATTTGCGAAAAACACTGAAGCTTTCTTT.

V usage is TRBV14 and J usage is TRBJ1-6, with TRBD1 identical over 7 bases. V was clipped by 0 bases and J by 10 bases; unmatched bases: 9. Per the germline V gene, CDR1 is SGHDN and CDR2 is FVKESK. The CDR3 totals 16 residues. The CDR3 sequence: CASSQDGRGWGSPLHF. The CDR3 region has the DNA TGTGCCAGCAGCCAAGATGGCAGGGGGTGGGGGTCACCCCTCCACTTT.

The CDR3 coding sequence is TGTGCCAGCAGTGATGACACCAGAAGAACGAACACCGGGGAGCTGTTTTTT. As protein: CASSDDTRRTNTGELFF. V gene TRBV2 combines with J gene TRBJ2-2; D gene uncertain. Germline CDR1 is SNHLY and CDR2 is FYNNEI. Trimming pared 3 bases from V and 0 bases from J, leaving 14 bases between. The CDR3 length is 17 residues.

This clone appeared once. This chain uses TRBV24-1 with TRBJ2-3; D is uncertain. This CDR3 contains 13 residues. V lost 4 bases and J 6 bases, leaving 10 bases between the germline ends. Germline values: CDR1 KGHDR, CDR2 SFDVKD. The CDR3 is CATSDLVGDTQYF. DNA for the CDR3: TGTGCCACCAGTGACTTAGTGGGCGATACGCAGTATTTT.

This chain joins TRBV4-1 and TRBJ2-7; D may be TRBD2 (5 bases). This CDR3 has 17 amino acids. CDR1 and CDR2 from the germline V gene are MGHRA and YSYEKL. Trimming pared 0 bases from V and 6 bases from J, leaving 21 bases between. The CDR3 nucleotides are TGCGCCAGCAGCCAAGAGTTAGTCGGAAGGGCCCGGGGCGAGCAGTACTTC. Amino acids: CASSQELVGRARGEQYF.

The rearrangement joins TRBV11-2 to TRBJ2-7; tentatively, D is TRBD2 (6 bases). The CDR3 loop spans 13 amino acids. Trimming shortened V by 5 bases and J by 6 bases, and 14 bases separated the two germline ends. Germline V CDR1 and CDR2: SGHAT, FQNNGV. The CDR3 reads CASSPGGALEQYF. The CDR3 nucleotides are TGTGCCAGCAGCCCGGGCGGGGCGCTCGAGCAGTACTTC. The whole variable domain, remainder taken from reference TRBV11-2 and TRBJ2-7, is EAGVAQSPRYKIIEKRQSVAFWCNPISGHATLYWYQQILGQGPKLLIQFQNNGVVDDSQLPKDRFSAERLKGVDSTLKIQPAKLEDSAVYLCASSPGGALEQYFGPGTRLTVT.

The chain links TRBV4-1 to TRBJ2-7; maybe TRBD1 (5 bases). The V gene's germline CDR1 is MGHRA and CDR2 YSYEKL. The CDR3 length is 19 residues. V lost 3 bases to trimming and J lost 0 bases, with 24 bases between them. Here the CDR3 DNA reads TGCGCCAGCAGCCATGACCCAGGGAAGGACGGAAGAATCTCCTACGAGCAGTACTTC. Translation: CASSHDPGKDGRISYEQYF.

The J gene is TRBJ2-7, the V gene TRBV27, with 11 positions matching TRBD1. CDR1 and CDR2 from the germline V gene are MNHEY and SMNVEV (reference sequence). V shed 4 bases and J 3 bases; nucleotides not matched to a gene: 2. The CDR3 is 14 residues long. The CDR3 reads CASSSGTGGYEQYF. The CDR3 DNA follows: TGTGCCAGCAGTTCCGGGACAGGGGGCTACGAGCAGTACTTC.

This clone was counted a few times. This chain connects TRBV18 to TRBJ1-5, with D uncertain. The length of the CDR3 is 14 residues. Germline-derived CDR1 and CDR2 are KGHSH and LQKENI. The V end lost 6 bases, the J end lost 1 base, and 10 bases lay between the germline ends. The CDR3 sequence is CASSYPGSNQPQHF. CDR3 nucleotide sequence: TGTGCCAGCTCCTACCCAGGAAGCAATCAGCCCCAGCATTTT. The variable domain in full, completed from reference TRBV18 and TRBJ1-5, reads NAGVMQNPRHLVRRRGQEARLRCSPMKGHSHVYWYRQLPEEGLKFMVYLQKENIIDESGMPKERFSAEFPKEGPSILRIQQVVRGDSAAYFCASSYPGSNQPQHFGDGTRLSIL.

The chain combines TRBV3-1 (or the pseudogene TRBV3-2) with TRBJ2-3; 11 nucleotides line up with TRBD2. The CDR3 totals 18 residues. The V gene's germline CDR1 is LGHDT and CDR2 YNNKEL (reference sequence). The V gene end was trimmed by 4 bases and the J gene end by 3 bases; junction bases not matched to a gene: 12. The DNA of the CDR3 is TGTGCCAGCAGCCTAAATAGCGGGGGGGCCTATGGGACAGATACGCAGTATTTT. Translated: CASSLNSGGAYGTDTQYF.

This chain links TRBV7-3 with TRBJ2-2; a weak D match, TRBD1 (5 bases). The CDR3 runs 12 residues. Looked up from germline, CDR1 is SGHTA and CDR2 is FQGTGA. The V and J ends lost 5 bases and 7 bases respectively, with 8 bases between them. CDR3 DNA sequence: TGTGCCAGCAGCCCCCAGGGCGGGGAGCTGTTTTTT. It specifies CASSPQGGELFF.

This chain's CDR3 is CASSQGIVRQGRAGELFF. The DNA for the CDR3 is TGCGCCAGCAGCCAAGGGATCGTCAGACAGGGTCGGGCCGGGGAGCTGTTTTTT. The rearrangement links TRBV4-1 to TRBJ2-2, with 7 bases aligning to TRBD1. Germline V lookup: CDR1 MGHRA, CDR2 YSYEKL. The junction had 14 bases not matched to a gene; V was cut back by 1 base and J by 6 bases. The CDR3 runs to 18 residues.

V usage is TRBV4-1 and J usage is TRBJ2-7; D uncertain. Deletions cut 7 bases from V and 1 base from J, with 2 bases between. CDR3 length equals 10 residues. The germline V gene encodes CDR1 MGHRA and CDR2 YSYEKL. The CDR3 region has the DNA TGCGCCAGCACATCCTACGAGCAGTACTTC. This gives the protein CASTSYEQYF.

This clone was recorded once. The chain has TRBV25-1 and TRBJ2-7, with a weak D call TRBD1 (6 bases). The V and J ends lost 3 bases and 0 bases respectively, with 18 bases between them. Per the germline V gene, CDR1 is MGHDK and CDR2 is SYGVNS. CDR3 length: 17 amino acids. The CDR3 spells CASSDWGRTRFSYEQYF. Here the CDR3 DNA reads TGTGCCAGCAGTGATTGGGGGCGGACCCGCTTCTCCTACGAGCAGTACTTC.

The gene calls are TRBV7-9 and TRBJ2-5, with a possible D match to TRBD2 (6 bases). Trimming pared 1 base from V and 4 bases from J, leaving 16 bases between. The CDR3 runs to 16 residues. Germline values: CDR1 SEHNR, CDR2 FQNEAQ (reference sequence). The CDR3 protein is CASSLVGQQAGETQYF. In nucleotides, the CDR3 is TGTGCCAGCAGCTTAGTAGGCCAACAAGCGGGAGAGACCCAGTACTTC.

J is TRBJ1-1 and V is TRBV7-9; TRBD1 agrees at 8 bases. The V gene's germline CDR1 is SEHNR and CDR2 FQNEAQ (reference sequence). V was pared by 8 bases and J by 5 bases, with 7 bases of the junction left unmatched. The CDR3 is 13 amino acids. CDR3 nucleotides: TGTGCCAGCCAGGGGGCGGGTGGGACTGAAGCTTTCTTT. Its translation: CASQGAGGTEAFF.

There are a few counts of this clone. The chain links TRBV7-2 to TRBJ2-7, with TRBD2 as a possible D gene (6 bases). CDR3 length: 15 amino acids. Germline assignment: CDR1 SGHTA and CDR2 FQGNSA. The ends were cut back, 1 base at V and 4 bases at J, with 14 bases in the middle. The CDR3 here is CASSLGVGTAYEQYF. The CDR3 region has the DNA TGTGCCAGCAGCTTAGGAGTAGGGACTGCATACGAGCAGTACTTC.